The present T cell receptor beta chain was sequenced within a study of T cells after yellow fever vaccination. Points from the study as a whole: Among primary-vaccination clones, most reappeared after the booster, at roughly 95% for CD4 and about 90% for CD8. Overlap between CD4 and CD8 compartments was detected for a small share of clonotypes.

This clonotype was seen more than once but under ten times. Its antigen is not identified. TCRdb reprocessed the 5' RACE reads via MiXCR and lists one record per CDR3 protein. The sample yields a few hundred thousand distinct CDR3 sequences, approximately 12% seen once. The V end lost 5 bases, the J end lost 4 bases, and 13 bases lay between the germline ends. CDR3 size: 14 residues. CDR1 is SGHTA, CDR2 FQGNSA, per germline. This specimen was CD4+ T cells sorted from PBMCs, taken 45 days after the yellow fever booster vaccination. The V and J genes are TRBV7-2 and TRBJ2-3; D ambiguous. The receptor's source is a man aged 25-45 years who received the YFV17D yellow fever vaccine. This CDR3 is CASSVHKPPDTQYF. The DNA of the CDR3 is TGTGCCAGCAGCGTACACAAGCCCCCAGATACGCAGTATTTT.